This TCR beta chain is from a study of T cell responses to AZD1222 COVID-19 vaccine. The germline gives CDR1 SGHNT, CDR2 YYREEE (reference sequence). The CDR3 totals 14 residues. Trimming cost V 2 bases and J 9 bases; bases outside gene matches: 5. Libraries were prepared by immunoSEQ multiplex PCR; TCRdb keeps only in-frame clonotypes and omits some of them. The sample consists of over 150,000 clones, less than 95% of them appearing once. The chain combines TRBV5-4 with TRBJ1-6; 7 nucleotides align to TRBD1. This specimen consisted of peripheral blood, obtained on day 0 of AZD1222 vaccination. This TCR derives from an adult in good health. The chain's CDR3 is CASSLGQDSSPLHF. CDR3 sequence (DNA): TGTGCCAGCAGCTTAGGACAGGACAGTTCACCCCTCCACTTT.